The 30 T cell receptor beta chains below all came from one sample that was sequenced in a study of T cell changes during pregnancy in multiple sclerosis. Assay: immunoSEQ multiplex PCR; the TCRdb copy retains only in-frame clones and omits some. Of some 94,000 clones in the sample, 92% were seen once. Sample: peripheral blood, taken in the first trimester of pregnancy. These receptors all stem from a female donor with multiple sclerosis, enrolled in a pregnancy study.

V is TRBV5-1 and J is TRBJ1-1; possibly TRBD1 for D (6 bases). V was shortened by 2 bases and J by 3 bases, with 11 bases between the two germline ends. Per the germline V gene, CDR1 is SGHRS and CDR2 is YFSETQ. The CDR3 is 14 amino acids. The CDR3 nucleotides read TGCGCCAGCAGCTTCAAGGCAGGGGACACTGAAGCTTTCTTT. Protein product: CASSFKAGDTEAFF.

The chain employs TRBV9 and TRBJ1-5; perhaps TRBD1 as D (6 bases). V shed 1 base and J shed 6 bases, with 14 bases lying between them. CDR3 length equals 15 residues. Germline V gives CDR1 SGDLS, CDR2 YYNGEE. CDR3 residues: CASSVSGGAGQPQHF. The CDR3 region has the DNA TGTGCCAGCAGCGTATCGGGGGGGGCGGGTCAGCCCCAGCATTTT.

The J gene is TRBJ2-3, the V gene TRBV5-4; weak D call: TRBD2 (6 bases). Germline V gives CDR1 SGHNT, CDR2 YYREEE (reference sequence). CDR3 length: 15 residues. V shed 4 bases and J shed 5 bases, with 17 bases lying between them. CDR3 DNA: TGTGCCAGCAGCAGGGACTCGGGATCGGGAGATACGCAGTATTTT. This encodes CASSRDSGSGDTQYF. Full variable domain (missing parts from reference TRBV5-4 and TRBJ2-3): ETGVTQSPTHLIKTRGQQVTLRCSSQSGHNTVSWYQQALGQGPQFIFQYYREEENGRGNFPPRFSGLQFPNYSSELNVNALELDDSALYLCASSRDSGSGDTQYFGPGTRLTVL.

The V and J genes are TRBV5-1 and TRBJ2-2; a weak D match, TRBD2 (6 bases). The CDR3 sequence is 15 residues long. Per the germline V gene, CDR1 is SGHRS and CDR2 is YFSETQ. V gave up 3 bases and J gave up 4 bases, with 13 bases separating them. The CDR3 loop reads CASSSGTLTTGELFF. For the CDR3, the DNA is TGCGCCAGCAGCTCCGGGACTTTAACCACCGGGGAGCTGTTTTTT.

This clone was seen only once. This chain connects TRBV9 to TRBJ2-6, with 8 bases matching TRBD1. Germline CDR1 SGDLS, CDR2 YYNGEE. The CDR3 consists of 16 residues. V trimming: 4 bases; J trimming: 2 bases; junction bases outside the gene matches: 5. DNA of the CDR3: TGTGCCAGCAGCACCCCGACAGGGGCTGGGGCCAACGTCCTGACTTTC. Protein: CASSTPTGAGANVLTF.

The CDR3 sequence is CASSRDRPSNTEAFF. CDR3 sequence (DNA): TGTGCCAGCTCAAGGGACAGACCTTCGAACACTGAAGCTTTCTTT. The chain has TRBV18 and TRBJ1-1, with TRBD1 matching over 7 bases. J lost 1 base, V lost 5 bases, and 7 bases had no gene match. The germline CDR1 and CDR2 sequences are KGHSH and LQKENI. CDR3 size: 15 residues.

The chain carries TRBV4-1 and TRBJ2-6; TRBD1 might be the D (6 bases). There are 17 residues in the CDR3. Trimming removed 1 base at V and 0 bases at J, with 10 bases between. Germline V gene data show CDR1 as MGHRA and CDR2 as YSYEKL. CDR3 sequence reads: CASSQGGHTSGANVLTF. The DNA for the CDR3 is TGCGCCAGCAGCCAAGGGGGACACACCTCTGGGGCCAACGTCCTGACTTTC.

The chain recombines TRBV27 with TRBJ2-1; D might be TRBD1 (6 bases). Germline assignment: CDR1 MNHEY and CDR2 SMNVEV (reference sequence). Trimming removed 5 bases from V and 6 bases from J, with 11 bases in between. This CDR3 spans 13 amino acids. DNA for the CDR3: TGTGCCAGCAGTCCGACAGGTTCCAATGAGCAGTTCTTC. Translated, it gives CASSPTGSNEQFF.

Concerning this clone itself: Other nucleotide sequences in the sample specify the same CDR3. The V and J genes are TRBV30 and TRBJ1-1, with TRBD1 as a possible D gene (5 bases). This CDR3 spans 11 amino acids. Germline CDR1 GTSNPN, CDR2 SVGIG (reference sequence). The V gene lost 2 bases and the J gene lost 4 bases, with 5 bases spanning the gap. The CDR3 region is CAWSRGTEAFF. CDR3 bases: TGTGCCTGGAGTAGGGGCACTGAAGCTTTCTTT.

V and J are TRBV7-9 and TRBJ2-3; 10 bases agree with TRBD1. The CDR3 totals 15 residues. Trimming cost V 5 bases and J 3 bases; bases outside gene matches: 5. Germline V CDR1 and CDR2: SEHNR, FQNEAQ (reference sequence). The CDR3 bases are TGTGCCAGCAGCCCAGGACAGGGGGGGACAGATACGCAGTATTTT. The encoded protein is CASSPGQGGTDTQYF.

The CDR3 spells CASSLSEYNEQFF. The CDR3 region has the DNA TGTGCCAGTAGTCTCTCCGAGTACAATGAGCAGTTCTTC. This chain links TRBV19 with TRBJ2-1; D unresolved. V lost 5 bases, J lost 4 bases, and 9 bases lay in between. Germline V CDR1 and CDR2: LNHDA, SQIVND (reference sequence). The CDR3 runs 13 residues.

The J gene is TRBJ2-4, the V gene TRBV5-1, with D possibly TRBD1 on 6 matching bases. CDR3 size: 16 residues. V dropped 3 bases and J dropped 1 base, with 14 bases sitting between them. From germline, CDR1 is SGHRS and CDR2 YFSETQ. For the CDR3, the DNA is TGCGCCAGCAGCTACGCAGGGGCGGTGGCCAAAAACATTCAGTACTTC. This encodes CASSYAGAVAKNIQYF.

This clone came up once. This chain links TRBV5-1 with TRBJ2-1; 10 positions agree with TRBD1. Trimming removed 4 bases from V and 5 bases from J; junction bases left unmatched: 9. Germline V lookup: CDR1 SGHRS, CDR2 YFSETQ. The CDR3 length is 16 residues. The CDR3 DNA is TGCGCCAGCAGCCACCGACGGGACAGGGGCCACAATGAGCAGTTCTTC. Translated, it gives CASSHRRDRGHNEQFF.

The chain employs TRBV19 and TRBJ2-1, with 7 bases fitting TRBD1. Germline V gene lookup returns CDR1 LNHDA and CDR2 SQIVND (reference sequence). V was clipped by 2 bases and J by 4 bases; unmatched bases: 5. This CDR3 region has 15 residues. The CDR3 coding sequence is TGTGCCAGTAGTATATCAGGGGGAGAGTACAATGAGCAGTTCTTC. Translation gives CASSISGGEYNEQFF.

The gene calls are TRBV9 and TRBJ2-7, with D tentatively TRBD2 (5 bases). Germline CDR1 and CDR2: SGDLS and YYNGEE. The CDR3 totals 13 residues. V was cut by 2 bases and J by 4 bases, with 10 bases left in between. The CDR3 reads CASSVYEGYEQYF. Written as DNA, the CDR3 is TGTGCCAGCAGCGTTTACGAGGGATACGAGCAGTACTTC.

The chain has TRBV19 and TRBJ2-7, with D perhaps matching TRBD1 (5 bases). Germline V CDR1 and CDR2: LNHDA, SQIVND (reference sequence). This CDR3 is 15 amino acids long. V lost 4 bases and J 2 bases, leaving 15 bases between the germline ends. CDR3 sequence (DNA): TGTGCCAGTAGTAACCCAGGGATGACCACCTACGAGCAGTACTTC. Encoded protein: CASSNPGMTTYEQYF.

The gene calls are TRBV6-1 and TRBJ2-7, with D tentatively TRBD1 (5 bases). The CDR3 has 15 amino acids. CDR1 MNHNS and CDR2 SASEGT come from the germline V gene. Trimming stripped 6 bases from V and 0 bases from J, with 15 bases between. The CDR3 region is CASSPGFSSSYEQYF. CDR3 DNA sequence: TGTGCCAGCAGCCCAGGGTTCTCAAGCTCCTACGAGCAGTACTTC.

Here the CDR3 reads CASSGYDRSSYNEQFF. The DNA for the CDR3 is TGTGCCAGCAGTGGATACGACAGAAGCTCCTACAATGAGCAGTTCTTC. The chain recombines TRBV6-1 with TRBJ2-1, with a possible D match to TRBD1 (5 bases). This CDR3 comprises 16 residues. CDR1 and CDR2 (germline): MNHNS, SASEGT. V lost 4 bases and J lost 0, with 13 bases in between.

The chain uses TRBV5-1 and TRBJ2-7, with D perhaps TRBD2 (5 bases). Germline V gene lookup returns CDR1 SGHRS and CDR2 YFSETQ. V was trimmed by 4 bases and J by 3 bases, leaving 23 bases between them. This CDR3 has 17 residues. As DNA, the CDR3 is TGCGCCAGCAGCCCACGGGCGGGCTCCGCGAAGAACTACGAGCAGTACTTC. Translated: CASSPRAGSAKNYEQYF.

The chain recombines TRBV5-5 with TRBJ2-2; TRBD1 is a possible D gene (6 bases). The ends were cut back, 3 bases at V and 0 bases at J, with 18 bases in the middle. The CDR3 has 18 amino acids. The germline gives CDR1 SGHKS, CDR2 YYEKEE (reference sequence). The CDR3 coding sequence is TGTGCCAGCAGCTCCGCCTCCGGGACAACCGCGAACACCGGGGAGCTGTTTTTT. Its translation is CASSSASGTTANTGELFF.

The CDR3 sequence is CASSIGRGTVREKLFF. The CDR3 DNA follows: TGTGCCAGTAGTATTGGCAGGGGGACGGTCCGGGAAAAACTGTTTTTT. The V and J genes are TRBV19 and TRBJ1-4; TRBD1 aligns across 7 bases. Trimming at V came to 3 bases and at J to 8 bases, leaving 12 bases not matched to a gene. The CDR3 length is 16 residues. Germline V gene data show CDR1 as LNHDA and CDR2 as SQIVND (reference sequence). The full variable domain, completed using reference TRBV19 and TRBJ1-4, is DGGITQSPKYLFRKEGQNVTLSCEQNLNHDAMYWYRQDPGQGLRLIYYSQIVNDFQKGDIAEGYSVSREKKESFPLTVTSAQKNPTAFYLCASSIGRGTVREKLFFGSGTQLSVL.

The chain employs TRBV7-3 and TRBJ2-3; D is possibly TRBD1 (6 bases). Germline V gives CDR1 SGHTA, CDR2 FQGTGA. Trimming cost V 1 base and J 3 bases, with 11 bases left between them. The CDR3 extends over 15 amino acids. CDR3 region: CASSLMLGQTDTQYF. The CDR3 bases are TGTGCCAGCAGCTTAATGTTAGGACAGACAGATACGCAGTATTTT. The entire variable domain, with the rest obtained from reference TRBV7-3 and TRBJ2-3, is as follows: GAGVSQTPSNKVTEKGKYVELRCDPISGHTALYWYRQSLGQGPEFLIYFQGTGAADDSGLPNDRFFAVRPEGSVSTLKIQRTERGDSAVYLCASSLMLGQTDTQYFGPGTRLTVL.

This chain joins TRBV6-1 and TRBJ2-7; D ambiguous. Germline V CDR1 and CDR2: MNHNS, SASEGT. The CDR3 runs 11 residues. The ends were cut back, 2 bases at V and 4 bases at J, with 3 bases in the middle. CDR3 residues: CASSELYEQYF. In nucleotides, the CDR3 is TGTGCCAGCAGTGAACTTTACGAGCAGTACTTC.

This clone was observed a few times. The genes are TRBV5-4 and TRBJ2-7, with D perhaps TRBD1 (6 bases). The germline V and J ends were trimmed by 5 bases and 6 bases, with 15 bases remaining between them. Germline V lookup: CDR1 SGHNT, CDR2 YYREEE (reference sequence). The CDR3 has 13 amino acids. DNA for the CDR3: TGTGCCAGCAGAACCGGGACAAGCGGCGAGCAGTACTTC. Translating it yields CASRTGTSGEQYF.

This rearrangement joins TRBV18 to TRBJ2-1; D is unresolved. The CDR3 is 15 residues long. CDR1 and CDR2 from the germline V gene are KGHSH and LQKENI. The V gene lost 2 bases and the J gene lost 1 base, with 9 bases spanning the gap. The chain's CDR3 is CASSPVESSYNEQFF. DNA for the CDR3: TGTGCCAGCTCACCAGTCGAGTCGTCCTACAATGAGCAGTTCTTC.

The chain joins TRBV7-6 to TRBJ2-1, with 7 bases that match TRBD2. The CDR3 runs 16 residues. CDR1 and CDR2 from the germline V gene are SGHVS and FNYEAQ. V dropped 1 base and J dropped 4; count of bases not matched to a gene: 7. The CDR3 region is CASSLDTGGPYNEQFF. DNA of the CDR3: TGTGCCAGCAGCTTAGATACGGGGGGACCGTACAATGAGCAGTTCTTC.

CDR3 sequence reads: CASSYGQGANEQYF. CDR3 nucleotides: TGTGCCAGCAGTTACGGCCAGGGGGCCAACGAGCAGTACTTC. The chain is built from TRBV6-5 and TRBJ2-7; 8 bases are shared with TRBD1. Looked up from germline, CDR1 is MNHEY and CDR2 is SVGAGI. The CDR3 consists of 14 residues. Trimming removed 2 bases from V and 5 bases from J; junction bases left unmatched: 5.

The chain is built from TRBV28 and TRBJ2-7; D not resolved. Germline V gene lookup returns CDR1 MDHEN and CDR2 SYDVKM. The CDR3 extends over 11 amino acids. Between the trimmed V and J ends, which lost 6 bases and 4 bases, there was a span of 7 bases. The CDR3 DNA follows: TGTGCCAGCAGGGGCTGGTACGAGCAGTACTTC. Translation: CASRGWYEQYF.

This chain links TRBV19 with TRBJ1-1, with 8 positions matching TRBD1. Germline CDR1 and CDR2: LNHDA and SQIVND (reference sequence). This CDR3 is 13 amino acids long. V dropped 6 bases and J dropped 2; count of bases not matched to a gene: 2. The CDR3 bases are TGTGCCAGTAGAGGACAGGGAAACACTGAAGCTTTCTTT. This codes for CASRGQGNTEAFF.

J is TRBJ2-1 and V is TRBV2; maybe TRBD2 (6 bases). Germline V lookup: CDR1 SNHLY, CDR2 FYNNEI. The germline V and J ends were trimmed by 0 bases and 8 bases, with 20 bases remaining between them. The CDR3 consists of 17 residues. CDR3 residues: CASSEASSGIGSDEQFF. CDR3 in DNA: TGTGCCAGCAGTGAAGCGTCTTCGGGAATCGGGAGCGATGAGCAGTTCTTC.